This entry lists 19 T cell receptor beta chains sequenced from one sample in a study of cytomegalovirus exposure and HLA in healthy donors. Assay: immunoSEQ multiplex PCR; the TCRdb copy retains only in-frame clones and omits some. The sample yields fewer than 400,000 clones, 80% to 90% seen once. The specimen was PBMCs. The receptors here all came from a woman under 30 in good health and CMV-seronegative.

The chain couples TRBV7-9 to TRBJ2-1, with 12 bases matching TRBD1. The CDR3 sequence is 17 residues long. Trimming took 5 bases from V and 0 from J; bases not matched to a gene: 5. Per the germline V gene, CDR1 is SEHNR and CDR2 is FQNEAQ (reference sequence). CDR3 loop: CASSEGTGGVSYNEQFF. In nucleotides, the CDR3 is TGTGCCAGCAGCGAAGGGACAGGGGGCGTCTCCTACAATGAGCAGTTCTTC.

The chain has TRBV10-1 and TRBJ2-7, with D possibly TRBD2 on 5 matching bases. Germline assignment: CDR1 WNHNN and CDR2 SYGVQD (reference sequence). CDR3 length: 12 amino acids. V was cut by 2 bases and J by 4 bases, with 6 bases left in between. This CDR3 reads CASSEGEYEQYF. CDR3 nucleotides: TGCGCCAGCAGTGAGGGGGAGTACGAGCAGTACTTC.

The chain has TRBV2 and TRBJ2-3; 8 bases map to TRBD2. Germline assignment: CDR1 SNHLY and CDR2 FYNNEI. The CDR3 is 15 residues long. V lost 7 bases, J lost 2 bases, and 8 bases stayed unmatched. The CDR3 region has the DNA TGTGCCAGCACGGGCCTAGCGGGTTACACAGATACGCAGTATTTT. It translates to CASTGLAGYTDTQYF.

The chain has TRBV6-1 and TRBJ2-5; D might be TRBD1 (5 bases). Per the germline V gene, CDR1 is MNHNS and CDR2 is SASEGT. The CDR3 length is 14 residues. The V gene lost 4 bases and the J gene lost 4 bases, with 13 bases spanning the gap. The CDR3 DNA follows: TGTGCCAGCAGTGGACAGCCGGGTGGAGAGACCCAGTACTTC. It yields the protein CASSGQPGGETQYF.

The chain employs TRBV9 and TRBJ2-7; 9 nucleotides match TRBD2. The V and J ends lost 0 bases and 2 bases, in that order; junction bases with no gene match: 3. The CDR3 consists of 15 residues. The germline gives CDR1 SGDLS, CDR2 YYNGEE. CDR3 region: CASSVAAGGPYEQYF. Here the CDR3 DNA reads TGTGCCAGCAGCGTAGCAGCGGGAGGACCCTACGAGCAGTACTTC.

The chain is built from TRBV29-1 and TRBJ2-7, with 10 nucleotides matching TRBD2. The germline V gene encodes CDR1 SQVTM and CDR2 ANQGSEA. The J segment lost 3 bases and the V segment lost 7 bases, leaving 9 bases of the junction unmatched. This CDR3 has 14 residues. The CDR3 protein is CSAKTSGESYEQYF. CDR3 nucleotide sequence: TGCAGCGCAAAAACTAGCGGGGAGAGCTACGAGCAGTACTTC.

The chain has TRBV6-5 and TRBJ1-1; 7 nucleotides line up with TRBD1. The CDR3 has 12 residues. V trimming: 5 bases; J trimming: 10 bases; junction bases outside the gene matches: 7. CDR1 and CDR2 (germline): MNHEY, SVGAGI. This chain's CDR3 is CASSSDTGVAFF. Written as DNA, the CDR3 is TGTGCCAGCAGTAGTGACACAGGGGTAGCTTTCTTT.

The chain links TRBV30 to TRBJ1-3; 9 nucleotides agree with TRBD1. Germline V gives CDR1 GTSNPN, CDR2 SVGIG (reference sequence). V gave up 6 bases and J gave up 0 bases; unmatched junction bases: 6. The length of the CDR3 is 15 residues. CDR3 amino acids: CACRTGANSGNTIYF. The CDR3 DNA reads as TGTGCCTGTCGGACAGGGGCTAACTCTGGAAACACCATATATTTT.

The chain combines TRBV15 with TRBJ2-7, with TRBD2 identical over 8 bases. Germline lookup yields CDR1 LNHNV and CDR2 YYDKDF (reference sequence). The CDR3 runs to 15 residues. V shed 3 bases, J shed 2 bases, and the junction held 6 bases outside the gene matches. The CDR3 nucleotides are TGTGCCACCAGCAGGGAGACTAGCGCGGCCTACGAGCAGTACTTC. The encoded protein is CATSRETSAAYEQYF. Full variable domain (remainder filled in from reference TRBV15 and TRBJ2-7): DAMVIQNPRYQVTQFGKPVTLSCSQTLNHNVMYWYQQKSSQAPKLLFHYYDKDFNNEADTPDNFQSRRPNTSFCFLDIRSPGLGDTAMYLCATSRETSAAYEQYFGPGTRLTVT.

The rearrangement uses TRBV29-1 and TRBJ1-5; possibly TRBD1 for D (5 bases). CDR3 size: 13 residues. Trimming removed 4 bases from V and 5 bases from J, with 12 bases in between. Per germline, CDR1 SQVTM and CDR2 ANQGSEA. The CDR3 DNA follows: TGCAGCGTTGGCGGGACCCAGGATCAGCCCCAGCATTTT. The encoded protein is CSVGGTQDQPQHF. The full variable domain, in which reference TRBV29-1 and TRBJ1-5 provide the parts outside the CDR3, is SAVISQKPSRDICQRGTSLTIQCQVDSQVTMMFWYRQQPGQSLTLIATANQGSEATYESGFVIDKFPISRPNLTFSTLTVSNMSPEDSSIYLCSVGGTQDQPQHFGDGTRLSIL.

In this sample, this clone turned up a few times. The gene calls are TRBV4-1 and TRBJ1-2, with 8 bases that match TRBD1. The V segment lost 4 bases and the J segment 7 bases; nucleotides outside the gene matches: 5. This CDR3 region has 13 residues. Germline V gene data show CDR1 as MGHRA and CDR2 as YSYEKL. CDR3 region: CASSRGTGPGYTF. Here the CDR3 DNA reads TGCGCCAGCAGCCGCGGGACAGGTCCTGGCTACACCTTC.

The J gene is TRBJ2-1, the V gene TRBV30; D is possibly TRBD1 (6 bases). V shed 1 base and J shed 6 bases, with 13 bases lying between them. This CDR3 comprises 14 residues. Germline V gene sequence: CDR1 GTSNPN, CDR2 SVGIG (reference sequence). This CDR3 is CAWSAGIGGNEQFF. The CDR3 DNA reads TGTGCCTGGAGTGCTGGAATAGGGGGCAATGAGCAGTTCTTC.

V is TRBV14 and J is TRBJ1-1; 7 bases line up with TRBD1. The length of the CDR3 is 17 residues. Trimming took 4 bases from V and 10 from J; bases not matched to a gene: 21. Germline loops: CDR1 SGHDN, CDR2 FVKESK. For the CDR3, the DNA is TGTGCCAGCAGCCCCCGGAAATCGACAGGGATCTTGGAAGTAGCTTTCTTT. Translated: CASSPRKSTGILEVAFF.

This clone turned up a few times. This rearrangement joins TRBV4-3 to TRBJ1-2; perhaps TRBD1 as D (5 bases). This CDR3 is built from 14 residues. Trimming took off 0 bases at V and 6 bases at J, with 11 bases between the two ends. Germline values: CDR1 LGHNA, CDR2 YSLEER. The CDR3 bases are TGCGCCAGCAGCCAAGATGCGGGGCGGAATGGCTACACCTTC. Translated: CASSQDAGRNGYTF.

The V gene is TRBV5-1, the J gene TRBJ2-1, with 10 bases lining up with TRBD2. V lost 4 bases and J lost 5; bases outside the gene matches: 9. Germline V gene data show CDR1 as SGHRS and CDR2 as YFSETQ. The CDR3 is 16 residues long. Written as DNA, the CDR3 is TGCGCCAGCAGCCGGGGAGCGGGAGGGGCTAACAATGAGCAGTTCTTC. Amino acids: CASSRGAGGANNEQFF.

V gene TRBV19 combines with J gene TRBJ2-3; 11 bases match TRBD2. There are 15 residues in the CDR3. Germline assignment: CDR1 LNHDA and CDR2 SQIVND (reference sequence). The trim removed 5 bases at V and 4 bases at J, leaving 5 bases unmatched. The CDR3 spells CASSAGTSGPDTQYF. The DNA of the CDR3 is TGTGCCAGTAGTGCCGGGACTAGCGGTCCAGATACGCAGTATTTT. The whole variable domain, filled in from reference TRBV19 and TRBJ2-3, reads DGGITQSPKYLFRKEGQNVTLSCEQNLNHDAMYWYRQDPGQGLRLIYYSQIVNDFQKGDIAEGYSVSREKKESFPLTVTSAQKNPTAFYLCASSAGTSGPDTQYFGPGTRLTVL.

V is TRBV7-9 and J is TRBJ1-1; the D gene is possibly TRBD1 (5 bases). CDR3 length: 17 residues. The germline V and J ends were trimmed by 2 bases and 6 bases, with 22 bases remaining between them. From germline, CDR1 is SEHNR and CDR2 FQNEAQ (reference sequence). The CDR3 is CASSLKNDGTKKPEAFF. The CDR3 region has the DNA TGTGCCAGCAGCTTAAAGAATGACGGGACTAAGAAACCTGAAGCTTTCTTT.

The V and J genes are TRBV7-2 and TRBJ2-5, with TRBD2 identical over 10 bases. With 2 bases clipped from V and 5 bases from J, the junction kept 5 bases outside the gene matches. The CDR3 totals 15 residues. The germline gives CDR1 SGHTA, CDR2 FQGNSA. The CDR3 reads CASSLRGLALETQYF. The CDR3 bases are TGTGCCAGCAGCTTAAGGGGACTAGCGTTGGAGACCCAGTACTTC.

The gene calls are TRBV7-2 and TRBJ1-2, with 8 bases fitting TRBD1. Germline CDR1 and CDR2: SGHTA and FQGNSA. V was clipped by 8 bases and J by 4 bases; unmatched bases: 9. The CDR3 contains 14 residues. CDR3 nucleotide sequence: TGTGCCAGCGGCACGGCGGGACAGGTCTATGGCTACACCTTC. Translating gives CASGTAGQVYGYTF. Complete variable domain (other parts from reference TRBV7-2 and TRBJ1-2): GAGVSQSPSNKVTEKGKDVELRCDPISGHTALYWYRQSLGQGLEFLIYFQGNSAPDKSGLPSDRFSAERTGGSVSTLTIQRTQQEDSAVYLCASGTAGQVYGYTFGSGTRLTVV.